These T cell receptor beta chains were read from a single sample in a study of blood T cell repertoires in COVID-19. Profiled with immunoSEQ multiplex PCR; TCRdb holds only in-frame clones, not every one. Of tens of thousands of clones in the sample, around 87% were seen once. The sample comprised peripheral blood. These receptors came from a woman aged 55 to 70 with COVID-19, enrolled during active disease. CDR3s include the opening cysteine and the closing phenylalanine or tryptophan. The order of the fields is CDR3 length, J gene, V gene, CDR3 protein.

length: 13; J: TRBJ1-2; V: TRBV6-5; CDR3: CASTRTENYGYTF
length: 14; J: TRBJ2-3; V: TRBV3-1/TRBV3-2; CDR3: CASSQGQGRDTQYF
length: 12; J: TRBJ1-5; V: TRBV7-2; CDR3: CASSSQGGFQHF
length: 15; J: TRBJ2-7; V: TRBV18; CDR3: CASSPHTGPLDEQYF
length: 16; J: TRBJ2-7; V: TRBV14; CDR3: CASSQAWRGGSYEQYF
length: 15; J: TRBJ1-5; V: TRBV28; CDR3: CASSLYLEGNQPQHF
length: 15; J: TRBJ2-3; V: TRBV15; CDR3: CATSRIRGSTDTQYF
length: 12; J: TRBJ1-3; V: TRBV2; CDR3: CASSEYGNTIYF
length: 16; J: TRBJ2-5; V: TRBV19; CDR3: CASSMGRTGGRETQYF
length: 14; J: TRBJ2-7; V: TRBV9; CDR3: CASSATVIPYEQYF
length: 14; J: TRBJ2-7; V: TRBV19; CDR3: CASSIDLVSYEQYF
length: 17; J: TRBJ1-1; V: TRBV19; CDR3: CASSSLTGATFNTEAFF
length: 14; J: TRBJ2-7; V: TRBV5-4; CDR3: CASSYGTDSYEQYF
length: 14; J: TRBJ1-4; V: TRBV28; CDR3: CASSEEGLNEKLFF
length: 14; J: TRBJ1-3; V: TRBV7-2; CDR3: CASSLVAAGNTIYF
length: 14; J: TRBJ1-2; V: TRBV7-9; CDR3: CASSSDQGIYGYTF
length: 15; J: TRBJ2-1; V: TRBV6-4; CDR3: CASSDSAGGNDEQFF